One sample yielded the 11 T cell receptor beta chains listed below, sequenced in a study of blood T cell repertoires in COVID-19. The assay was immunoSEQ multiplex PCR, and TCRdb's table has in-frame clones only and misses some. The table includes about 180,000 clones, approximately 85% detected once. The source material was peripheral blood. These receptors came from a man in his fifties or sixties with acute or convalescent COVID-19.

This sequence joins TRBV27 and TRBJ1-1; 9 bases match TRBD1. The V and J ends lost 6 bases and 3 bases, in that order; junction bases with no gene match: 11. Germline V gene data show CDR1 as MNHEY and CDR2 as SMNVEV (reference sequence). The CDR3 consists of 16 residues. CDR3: CASSRRDRDTYTEAFF. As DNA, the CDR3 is TGTGCCAGCAGCCGCCGGGACAGGGATACCTACACTGAAGCTTTCTTT.

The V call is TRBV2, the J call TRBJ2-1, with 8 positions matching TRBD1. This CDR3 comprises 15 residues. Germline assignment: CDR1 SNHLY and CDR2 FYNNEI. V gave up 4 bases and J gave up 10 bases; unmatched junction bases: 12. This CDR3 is CASSGQGPRGSEQFF. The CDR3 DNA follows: TGTGCCAGCAGTGGACAGGGGCCCCGAGGGAGCGAGCAGTTCTTC.

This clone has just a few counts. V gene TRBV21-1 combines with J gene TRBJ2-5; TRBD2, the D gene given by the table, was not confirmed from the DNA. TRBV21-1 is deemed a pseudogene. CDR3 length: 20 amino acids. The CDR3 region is CASSDTSRLAGGPGEETQYF. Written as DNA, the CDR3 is TGTGCCAGCAGCGACACGTCCCGACTAGCGGGAGGGCCAGGTGAGGAGACCCAGTACTTC.

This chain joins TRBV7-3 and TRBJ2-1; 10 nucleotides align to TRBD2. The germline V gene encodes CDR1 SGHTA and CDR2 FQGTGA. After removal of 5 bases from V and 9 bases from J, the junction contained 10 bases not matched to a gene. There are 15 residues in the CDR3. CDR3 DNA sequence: TGTGCCAGCAGCCCGGCTAGCGGGAGACAAGGTGAGCAGTTCTTC. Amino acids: CASSPASGRQGEQFF.

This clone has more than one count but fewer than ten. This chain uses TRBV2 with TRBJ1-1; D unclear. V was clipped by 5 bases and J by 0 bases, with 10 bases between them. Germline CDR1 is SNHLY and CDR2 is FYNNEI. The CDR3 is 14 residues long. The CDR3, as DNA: TGTGCCAGCAGTCTACAGCTTATGAACACTGAAGCTTTCTTT. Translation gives CASSLQLMNTEAFF.

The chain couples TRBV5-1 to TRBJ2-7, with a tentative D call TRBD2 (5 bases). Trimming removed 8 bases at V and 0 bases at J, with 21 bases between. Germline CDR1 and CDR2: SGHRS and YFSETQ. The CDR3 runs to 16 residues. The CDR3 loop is CARPRTERAVSYEQYF. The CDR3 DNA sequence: TGCGCCAGGCCACGGACGGAGCGAGCGGTCTCCTACGAGCAGTACTTC.

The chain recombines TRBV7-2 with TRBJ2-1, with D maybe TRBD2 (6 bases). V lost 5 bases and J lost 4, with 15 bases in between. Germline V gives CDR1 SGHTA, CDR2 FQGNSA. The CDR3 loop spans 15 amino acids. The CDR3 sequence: CASSLSGTGYNEQFF. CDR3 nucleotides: TGTGCCAGCAGCCTTTCCGGGACTGGGTACAATGAGCAGTTCTTC.

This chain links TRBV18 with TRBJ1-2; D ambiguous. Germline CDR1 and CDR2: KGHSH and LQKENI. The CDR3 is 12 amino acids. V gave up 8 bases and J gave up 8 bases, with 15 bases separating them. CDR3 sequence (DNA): TGTGCCAGCACCTCCTTGGCATGGGGCTACACCTTC. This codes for CASTSLAWGYTF.

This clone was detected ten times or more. DNA for the CDR3: TGTGCCAGCAGCGGGGGGGACCCATCAGATACGCAGTATTTT. Protein sequence: CASSGGDPSDTQYF. This chain connects TRBV9 to TRBJ2-3, with TRBD2 as a possible D gene (6 bases). V lost 3 bases and J 4 bases, leaving 12 bases between the germline ends. CDR1 SGDLS and CDR2 YYNGEE come from the germline V gene. The CDR3 totals 14 residues.

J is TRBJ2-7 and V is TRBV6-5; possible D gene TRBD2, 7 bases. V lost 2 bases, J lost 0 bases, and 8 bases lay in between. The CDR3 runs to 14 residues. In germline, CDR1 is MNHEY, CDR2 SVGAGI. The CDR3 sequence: CASSYGGASYEQYF. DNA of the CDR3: TGTGCCAGCAGTTACGGGGGGGCCTCCTACGAGCAGTACTTC.

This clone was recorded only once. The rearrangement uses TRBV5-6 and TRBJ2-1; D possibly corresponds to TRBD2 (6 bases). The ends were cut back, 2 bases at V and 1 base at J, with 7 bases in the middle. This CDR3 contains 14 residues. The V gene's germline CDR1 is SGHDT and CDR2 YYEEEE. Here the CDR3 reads CASSLGLSYNEQFF. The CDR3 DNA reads TGTGCCAGCAGCTTAGGACTATCCTACAATGAGCAGTTCTTC. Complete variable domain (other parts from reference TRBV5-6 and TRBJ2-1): DAGVTQSPTHLIKTRGQQVTLRCSPKSGHDTVSWYQQALGQGPQFIFQYYEEEERQRGNFPDRFSGHQFPNYSSELNVNALLLGDSALYLCASSLGLSYNEQFFGPGTRLTVL.